This TCR beta chain stems from a study of T cell clones after liver transplantation. Broader study findings: Migration into the graft, not deletion, may explain lost graft donor-reactive T cells.

Germline V gene data show CDR1 as MDHEN and CDR2 as SYDVKM. The CDR3 has 14 amino acids. Trimming left V 5 bases short and J 4 bases short, with 14 bases between. The repertoire was sequenced with immunoSEQ multiplex PCR; TCRdb's copy has only in-frame clones and lacks some. The data contain roughly 62,000 clones, 70% of them seen just once; the ten biggest clones take up approximately 2.8%. Concerning this clone: Its specificity is not known.

The source was CD4+ T cells from blood, collected at the approximately 16-month timepoint. The V call is TRBV28, the J call TRBJ1-2; D uncertain. This receptor was taken from a human patient who received a liver transplant. The graft donor may have given rise to some T cells. CDR3 region: CASSPSGEVYGYTF. CDR3 sequence (DNA): TGTGCCAGCAGTCCCTCCGGGGAGGTCTATGGCTACACCTTC.